Following are 12 T cell receptor beta chains from one sample sequenced in a study of shared clonotypes between healthy human individuals. Using immunoSEQ multiplex PCR, the repertoire was profiled, and TCRdb retains in-frame clones only, with some absent. The table records 950,000 to 1,100,000 clones, 70% to 80% of them present only once. Sequencing input: memory CD4+ T cells from PBMCs. Specified subset: CD45RA-negative fraction. The receptor set was obtained from a man aged 18 to 29 in good health. Some clones in this sample may be carry-over from other donors' samples.

The V call is TRBV4-1, the J call TRBJ2-3; tentative D call: TRBD2 (6 bases). The ends were cut back, 1 base at V and 5 bases at J, with 10 bases in the middle. The CDR3 sequence is 14 residues long. Germline-derived CDR1 and CDR2 are MGHRA and YSYEKL. The CDR3 loop is CASSQAGGEDTQYF. In DNA, the CDR3 is TGCGCCAGCAGCCAAGCCGGAGGGGAAGATACGCAGTATTTT.

The J gene is TRBJ2-1, the V gene TRBV25-1; D is unclear. Germline V gene lookup returns CDR1 MGHDK and CDR2 SYGVNS. V was trimmed by 2 bases and J by 8 bases, leaving 7 bases between them. There are 12 residues in the CDR3. Written as DNA, the CDR3 is TGTGCCAGCAGTGAAAGGCCCTATGAGCAGTTCTTC. This sequence encodes CASSERPYEQFF.

The chain has TRBV7-6 and TRBJ1-5; D gene uncertain. Trimming took off 3 bases at V and 4 bases at J, with 4 bases between the two ends. The germline V gene encodes CDR1 SGHVS and CDR2 FNYEAQ. The CDR3 is 12 amino acids. CDR3 residues: CASSFPNQPQHF. CDR3 nucleotides: TGTGCCAGCAGCTTCCCAAATCAGCCCCAGCATTTT.

The rearrangement links TRBV5-1 to TRBJ2-2, with TRBD2 identical over 11 bases. The germline gives CDR1 SGHRS, CDR2 YFSETQ. The CDR3 has 16 residues. V gave up 4 bases and J gave up 4 bases; unmatched junction bases: 6. CDR3 residues: CASSPGTSGATGELFF. The CDR3 region has the DNA TGCGCCAGCAGCCCAGGGACTAGCGGAGCCACCGGGGAGCTGTTTTTT.

The CDR3, as DNA: TGTGCCAGCGGCCGGGACCCTAACTATAATTCACCCCTCCACTTT. Protein product: CASGRDPNYNSPLHF. The chain has TRBV5-4 and TRBJ1-6; D may be TRBD1 (5 bases). The ends were cut back, 7 bases at V and 3 bases at J, with 14 bases in the middle. The CDR3 spans 15 residues. Germline loops: CDR1 SGHNT, CDR2 YYREEE (reference sequence).

A remark on this clone: One end of the junction fails to match germline, which may point to a read error. This chain uses TRBV6-5 with TRBJ2-5; 8 bases align to TRBD1. CDR1 MNHEY and CDR2 SVGAGI come from the germline V gene. The CDR3 is 13 residues long. The CDR3 region has the DNA TGTGCCAGCAGTTACGCTAAGCCGGGACAGGAGGACTTC. This encodes CASSYAKPGQEDF.

This chain joins TRBV9 and TRBJ1-2; D unresolved. V lost 4 bases and J lost 8, with 12 bases in between. The CDR3 loop spans 12 amino acids. CDR1 and CDR2 from the germline V gene are SGDLS and YYNGEE. CDR3 nucleotide sequence: TGTGCCAGCAGCCGCGACCGACTGGGCTACACCTTC. Protein sequence: CASSRDRLGYTF.

The CDR3 loop is CASSRTTSGSYEQYF. DNA of the CDR3: TGTGCCAGCAGCCGTACCACTAGCGGATCCTACGAGCAGTACTTC. The chain uses TRBV7-9 and TRBJ2-7; 8 bases are shared with TRBD2. V shed 5 bases and J 1 base; nucleotides not matched to a gene: 7. Germline CDR1 is SEHNR and CDR2 is FQNEAQ (reference sequence). There are 15 residues in the CDR3. The complete variable domain, with remaining parts taken from reference TRBV7-9 and TRBJ2-7, reads DTGVSQNPRHKITKRGQNVTFRCDPISEHNRLYWYRQTLGQGPEFLTYFQNEAQLEKSRLLSDRFSAERPKGSFSTLEIQRTEQGDSAMYLCASSRTTSGSYEQYFGPGTRLTVT.

The V call is TRBV28, the J call TRBJ2-7; D unresolved. Germline values: CDR1 MDHEN, CDR2 SYDVKM. There are 13 residues in the CDR3. Trimming took off 1 base at V and 4 bases at J, with 8 bases between the two ends. CDR3 nucleotides: TGTGCCAGCAGTTTATTCTCCCTTTACGAGCAGTACTTC. Amino acid sequence: CASSLFSLYEQYF.

V and J are TRBV2 and TRBJ1-5; no reliable D call. V lost 6 bases to trimming and J lost 6 bases, with 15 bases between them. CDR3 size: 14 residues. Per the germline V gene, CDR1 is SNHLY and CDR2 is FYNNEI. The CDR3 DNA is TGTGCCAGCAGCCCTTGGACTGAGGGTCAGCCCCAGCATTTT. The encoded protein is CASSPWTEGQPQHF.

Remarks on this clone: The sample holds other DNA sequences that translate to the same CDR3. V is TRBV7-9 and J is TRBJ1-5; D call uncertain. V was pared by 2 bases and J by 4 bases, with 6 bases between. The CDR3 runs to 13 residues. Germline V CDR1 and CDR2: SEHNR, FQNEAQ (reference sequence). The chain's CDR3 is CASSLSGNQPQHF. The DNA of the CDR3 is TGTGCCAGCAGCTTATCTGGGAATCAGCCCCAGCATTTT.

The table lists this clone with a few counts. The chain is built from TRBV28 and TRBJ1-2; maybe TRBD1 (6 bases). Germline lookup yields CDR1 MDHEN and CDR2 SYDVKM. The CDR3 extends over 13 amino acids. The V gene lost 8 bases and the J gene lost 5 bases, with 15 bases spanning the gap. In nucleotides, the CDR3 is TGTGCCAGCGATCCCCGGGGGGCGTATGGCTACACCTTC. Amino acids: CASDPRGAYGYTF.